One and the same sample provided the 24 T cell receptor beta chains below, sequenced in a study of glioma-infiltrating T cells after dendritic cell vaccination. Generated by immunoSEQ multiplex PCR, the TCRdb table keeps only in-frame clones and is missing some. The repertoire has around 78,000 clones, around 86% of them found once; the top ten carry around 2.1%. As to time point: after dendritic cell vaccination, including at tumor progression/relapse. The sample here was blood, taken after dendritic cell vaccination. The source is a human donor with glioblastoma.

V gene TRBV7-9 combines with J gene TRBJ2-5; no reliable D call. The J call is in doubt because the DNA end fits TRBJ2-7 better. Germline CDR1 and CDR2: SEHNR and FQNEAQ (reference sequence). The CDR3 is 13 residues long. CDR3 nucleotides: TGTGCCAGCAGCTTCGAGGTTTCCTACGAGCAGTACTTC. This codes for CASSFEVSYEQYF.

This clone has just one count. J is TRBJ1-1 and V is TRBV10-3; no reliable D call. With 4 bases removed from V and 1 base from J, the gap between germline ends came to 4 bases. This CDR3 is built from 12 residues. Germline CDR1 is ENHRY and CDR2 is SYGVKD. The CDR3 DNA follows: TGTGCCATCAGTGGAGGGAACACTGAAGCTTTCTTT. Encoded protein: CAISGGNTEAFF.

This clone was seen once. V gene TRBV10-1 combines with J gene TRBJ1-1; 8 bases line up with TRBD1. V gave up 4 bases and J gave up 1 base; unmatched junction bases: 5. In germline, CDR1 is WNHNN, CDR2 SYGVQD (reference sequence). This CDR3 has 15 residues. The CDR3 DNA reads TGCGCCAGCAGTGGACGGACAGGGTCGAACACTGAAGCTTTCTTT. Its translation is CASSGRTGSNTEAFF.

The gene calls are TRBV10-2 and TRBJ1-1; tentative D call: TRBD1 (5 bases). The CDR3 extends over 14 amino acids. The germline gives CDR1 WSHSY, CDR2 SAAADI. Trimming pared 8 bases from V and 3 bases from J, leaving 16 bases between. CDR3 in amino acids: CASSTQGRHTEAFF. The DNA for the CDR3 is TGCGCCAGCTCTACTCAGGGTCGGCACACTGAAGCTTTCTTT.

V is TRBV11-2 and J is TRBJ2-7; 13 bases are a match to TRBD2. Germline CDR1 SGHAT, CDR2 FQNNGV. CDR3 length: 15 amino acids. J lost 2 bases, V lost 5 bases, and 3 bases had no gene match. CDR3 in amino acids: CASSPGTSGTYEQYF. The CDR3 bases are TGTGCCAGCAGCCCAGGGACTAGCGGGACCTACGAGCAGTACTTC.

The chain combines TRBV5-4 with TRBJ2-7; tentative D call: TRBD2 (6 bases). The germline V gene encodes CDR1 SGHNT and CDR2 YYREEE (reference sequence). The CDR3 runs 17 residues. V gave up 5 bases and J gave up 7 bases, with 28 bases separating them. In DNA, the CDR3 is TGTGCCAGCAGTAAACCGGGGCGGGGATCAGGTACGAGGGAGCAGTACTTC. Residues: CASSKPGRGSGTREQYF.

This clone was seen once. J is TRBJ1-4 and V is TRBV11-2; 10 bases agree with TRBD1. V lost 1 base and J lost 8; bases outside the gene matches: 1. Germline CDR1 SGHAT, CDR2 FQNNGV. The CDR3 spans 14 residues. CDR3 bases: TGTGCCAGCAGCTTAGGACAGGGGGCGGAAAAACTGTTTTTT. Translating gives CASSLGQGAEKLFF. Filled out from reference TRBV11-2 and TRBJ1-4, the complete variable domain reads EAGVAQSPRYKIIEKRQSVAFWCNPISGHATLYWYQQILGQGPKLLIQFQNNGVVDDSQLPKDRFSAERLKGVDSTLKIQPAKLEDSAVYLCASSLGQGAEKLFFGSGTQLSVL.

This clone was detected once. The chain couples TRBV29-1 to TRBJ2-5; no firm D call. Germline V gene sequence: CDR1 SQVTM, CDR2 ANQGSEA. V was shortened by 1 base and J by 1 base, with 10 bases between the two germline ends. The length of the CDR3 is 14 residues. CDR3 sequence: CSVEGARVQETQYF. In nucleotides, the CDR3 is TGCAGCGTTGAAGGGGCCAGAGTCCAAGAGACCCAGTACTTC.

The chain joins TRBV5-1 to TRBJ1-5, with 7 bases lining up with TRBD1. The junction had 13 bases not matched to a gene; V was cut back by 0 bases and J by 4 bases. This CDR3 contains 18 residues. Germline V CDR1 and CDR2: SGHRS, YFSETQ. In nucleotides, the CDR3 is TGCGCCAGCAGCTTGGGTCAACGGACAGGCCCCCTTAATCAGCCCCAGCATTTT. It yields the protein CASSLGQRTGPLNQPQHF.

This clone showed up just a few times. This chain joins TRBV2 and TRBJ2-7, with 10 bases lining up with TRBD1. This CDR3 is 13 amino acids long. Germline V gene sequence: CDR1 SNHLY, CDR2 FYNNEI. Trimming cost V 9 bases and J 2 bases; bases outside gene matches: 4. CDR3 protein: CASGQGGTYEQYF. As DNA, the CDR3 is TGTGCCAGTGGACAGGGGGGGACCTACGAGCAGTACTTC. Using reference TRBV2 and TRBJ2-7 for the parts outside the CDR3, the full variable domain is EPEVTQTPSHQVTQMGQEVILRCVPISNHLYFYWYRQILGQKVEFLVSFYNNEISEKSEIFDDQFSVERPDGSNFTLKIRSTKLEDSAMYFCASGQGGTYEQYFGPGTRLTVT.

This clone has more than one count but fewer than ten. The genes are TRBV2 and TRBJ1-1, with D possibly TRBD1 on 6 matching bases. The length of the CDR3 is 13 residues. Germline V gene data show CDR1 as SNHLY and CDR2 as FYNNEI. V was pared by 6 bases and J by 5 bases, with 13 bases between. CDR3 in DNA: TGTGCCAGCAGGACAGGCCTGAGGACTGAAGCTTTCTTT. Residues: CASRTGLRTEAFF.

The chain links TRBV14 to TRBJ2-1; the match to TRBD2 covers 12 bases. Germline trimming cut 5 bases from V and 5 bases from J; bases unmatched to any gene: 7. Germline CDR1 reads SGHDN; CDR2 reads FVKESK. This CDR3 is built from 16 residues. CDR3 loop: CASSWLAGGIDNEQFF. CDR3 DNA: TGTGCCAGCAGCTGGCTAGCGGGGGGGATCGACAATGAGCAGTTCTTC.

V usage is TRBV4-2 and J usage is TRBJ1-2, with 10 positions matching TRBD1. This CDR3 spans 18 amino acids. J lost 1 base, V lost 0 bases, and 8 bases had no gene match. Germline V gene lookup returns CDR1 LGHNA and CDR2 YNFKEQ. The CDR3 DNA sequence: TGTGCCAGCAGCCAAGAGTGGGACAGGGGATCCATTAACTATGGCTACACCTTC. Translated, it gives CASSQEWDRGSINYGYTF.

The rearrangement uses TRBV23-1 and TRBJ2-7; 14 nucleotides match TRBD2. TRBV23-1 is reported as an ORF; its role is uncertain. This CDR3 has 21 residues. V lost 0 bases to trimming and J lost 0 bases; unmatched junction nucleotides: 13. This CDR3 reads CASSQSGGRLAGGPSSYEQYF. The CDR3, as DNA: TGCGCCAGCAGTCAATCGGGGGGAAGACTAGCGGGAGGGCCGAGCTCCTACGAGCAGTACTTC.

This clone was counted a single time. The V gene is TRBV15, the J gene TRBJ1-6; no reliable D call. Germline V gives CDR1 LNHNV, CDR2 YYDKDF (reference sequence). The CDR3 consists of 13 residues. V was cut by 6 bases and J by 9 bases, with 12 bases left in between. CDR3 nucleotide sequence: TGTGCCACCAGGCACTTAGAGGGTTCACCCCTCCACTTT. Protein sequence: CATRHLEGSPLHF. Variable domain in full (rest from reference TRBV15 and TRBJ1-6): DAMVIQNPRYQVTQFGKPVTLSCSQTLNHNVMYWYQQKSSQAPKLLFHYYDKDFNNEADTPDNFQSRRPNTSFCFLDIRSPGLGDTAMYLCATRHLEGSPLHFGNGTRLTVT.

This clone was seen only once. The CDR3 reads CASLPTSGEGAIYNEQFF. CDR3 nucleotide sequence: TGTGCCAGCTTACCGACTAGCGGGGAAGGAGCGATATACAATGAGCAGTTCTTC. The genes are TRBV18 and TRBJ2-1; TRBD2 matches at 11 bases. The CDR3 totals 18 residues. Germline values: CDR1 KGHSH, CDR2 LQKENI. The ends lost 7 bases at V and 4 bases at J; junction bases unmatched: 15.

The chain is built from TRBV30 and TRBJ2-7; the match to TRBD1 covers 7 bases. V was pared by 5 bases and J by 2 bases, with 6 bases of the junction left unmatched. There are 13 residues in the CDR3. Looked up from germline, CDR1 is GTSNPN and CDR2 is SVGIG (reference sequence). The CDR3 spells CAWARDSPYEQYF. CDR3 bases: TGTGCCTGGGCCCGGGACAGCCCCTACGAGCAGTACTTC. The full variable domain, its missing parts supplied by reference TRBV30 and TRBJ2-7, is SQTIHQWPATLVQPVGSPLSLECTVEGTSNPNLYWYRQAAGRGLQLLFYSVGIGQISSEVPQNLSASRPQDRQFILSSKKLLLSDSGFYLCAWARDSPYEQYFGPGTRLTVT.

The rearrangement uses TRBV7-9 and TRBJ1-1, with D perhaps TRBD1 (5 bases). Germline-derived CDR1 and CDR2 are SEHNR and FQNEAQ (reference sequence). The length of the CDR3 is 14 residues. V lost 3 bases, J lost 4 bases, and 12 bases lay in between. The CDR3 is CASSFSREGTEAFF. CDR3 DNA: TGTGCCAGCAGCTTCAGCAGGGAGGGCACTGAAGCTTTCTTT. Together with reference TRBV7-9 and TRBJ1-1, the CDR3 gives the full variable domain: DTGVSQNPRHKITKRGQNVTFRCDPISEHNRLYWYRQTLGQGPEFLTYFQNEAQLEKSRLLSDRFSAERPKGSFSTLEIQRTEQGDSAMYLCASSFSREGTEAFFGQGTRLTVV.

The CDR3 reads CASSFSTSGWTFISYNEQFF. CDR3 in DNA: TGTGCCAGCAGCTTTTCGACTAGCGGGTGGACCTTCATCTCCTACAATGAGCAGTTCTTC. The chain is built from TRBV7-6 and TRBJ2-1, with 10 bases identical to TRBD2. The trim removed 3 bases at V and 0 bases at J, leaving 14 bases unmatched. The germline V gene has CDR1 SGHVS and CDR2 FNYEAQ. The CDR3 length is 20 residues.

The CDR3: CASSMSFTYEQYF. CDR3 coding DNA: TGTGCCAGTAGTATGAGCTTTACCTACGAGCAGTACTTC. The V call is TRBV19, the J call TRBJ2-5, with D unclear. Gene TRBJ2-7 matches the end of the DNA better, so the J call may be wrong. Looked up from germline, CDR1 is LNHDA and CDR2 is SQIVND (reference sequence). The CDR3 spans 13 residues.

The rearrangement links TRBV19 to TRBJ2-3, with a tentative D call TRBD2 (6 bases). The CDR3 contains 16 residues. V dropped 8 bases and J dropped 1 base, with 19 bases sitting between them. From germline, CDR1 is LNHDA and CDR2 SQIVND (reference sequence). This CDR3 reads CASASRGGGGTDTQYF. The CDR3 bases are TGTGCCAGTGCGTCTCGGGGTGGCGGGGGCACAGATACGCAGTATTTT.

The CDR3 sequence: CASSLDRISEQYF. CDR3 coding DNA: TGCGCCAGCAGCTTGGACAGGATCTCCGAGCAGTACTTC. The chain uses TRBV5-1 and TRBJ2-5; weak D call: TRBD1 (5 bases). The end of the DNA fits TRBJ2-7 better, so the J call may be wrong. In germline, CDR1 is SGHRS, CDR2 YFSETQ. This CDR3 has 13 residues.

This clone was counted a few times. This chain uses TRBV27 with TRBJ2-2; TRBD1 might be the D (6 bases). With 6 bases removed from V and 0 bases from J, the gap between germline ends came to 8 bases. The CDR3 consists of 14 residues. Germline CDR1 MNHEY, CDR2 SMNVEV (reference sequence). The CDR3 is CASSWGPNTGELFF. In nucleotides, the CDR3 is TGTGCCAGCAGCTGGGGGCCGAACACCGGGGAGCTGTTTTTT.

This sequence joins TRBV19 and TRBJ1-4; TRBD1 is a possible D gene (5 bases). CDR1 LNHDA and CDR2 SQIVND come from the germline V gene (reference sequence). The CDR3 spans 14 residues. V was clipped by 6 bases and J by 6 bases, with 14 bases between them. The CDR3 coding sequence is TGTGCCAGTAGCCCTTCGCGGGGGGATGAAAAACTGTTTTTT. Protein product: CASSPSRGDEKLFF.